The 15 T cell receptor beta chains below were found in one sample sequenced in a study of patients and donors after allogeneic stem cell transplantation. TCRdb reprocessed the RT-PCR reads via MiXCR and lists one record per CDR3 protein. The sample lists roughly 940,000 distinct CDR3 sequences, under 20% occurring once. The sample consisted of blood, either unsorted or a sorted T cell fraction (not recorded which). Every receptor here comes from a human donor who was either an allogeneic HSCT recipient or a stem cell or donor lymphocyte infusion donor (not recorded which). It is not recorded whose cells these are; they may come from a transplant donor.

J is TRBJ2-1 and V is TRBV3-1, with TRBD2 as a possible D gene (5 bases). The CDR3 runs to 16 residues. Germline V gene sequence: CDR1 LGHDT, CDR2 YNNKEL (reference sequence). The V and J ends lost 2 bases and 5 bases respectively, with 16 bases between them. The CDR3 is CASSQRMGVGNNEQFF. The CDR3 DNA reads as TGTGCCAGCAGCCAACGGATGGGAGTTGGAAACAATGAGCAGTTCTTC.

The V and J genes are TRBV4-3 and TRBJ2-1; 7 bases match TRBD2. Germline CDR1 reads LGHNA; CDR2 reads YSLEER. This CDR3 comprises 17 residues. Trimming cost V 0 bases and J 0 bases; bases outside gene matches: 5. CDR3: CASSQDPRGGSYNEQFF. The CDR3 DNA reads TGCGCCAGCAGCCAAGATCCTCGCGGGGGCTCCTACAATGAGCAGTTCTTC.

Many counts were recorded for this clonotype. This rearrangement joins TRBV27 to TRBJ2-1; 7 bases agree with TRBD2. Trimming removed 6 bases from V and 2 bases from J; junction bases left unmatched: 7. Per germline, CDR1 MNHEY and CDR2 SMNVEV (reference sequence). The CDR3 loop spans 15 amino acids. CDR3 region: CASSGPGGTYNEQFF. The CDR3 DNA follows: TGTGCCAGCAGCGGTCCGGGGGGAACCTACAATGAGCAGTTCTTC.

The chain couples TRBV6-1 to TRBJ1-1; tentatively, D is TRBD1 (5 bases). Germline assignment: CDR1 MNHNS and CDR2 SASEGT. The CDR3 is made up of 13 amino acids. V was trimmed by 8 bases and J by 9 bases, leaving 19 bases between them. The CDR3 DNA reads as TGTGCCAGCGCCCTTAAGGGGAGACAGAAAGCTTTCTTT. Its protein product is CASALKGRQKAFF.

This rearrangement joins TRBV7-9 to TRBJ2-5; the D is unclear. CDR1 and CDR2 from the germline V gene are SEHNR and FQNEAQ (reference sequence). This CDR3 is built from 14 residues. Deletions cut 1 base from V and 1 base from J, with 7 bases between. This chain's CDR3 is CASSLVSLQETQYF. Here the CDR3 DNA reads TGTGCCAGCAGCTTAGTCAGCCTCCAAGAGACCCAGTACTTC.

This clonotype was counted only a few times. The chain combines TRBV30 with TRBJ2-1, with TRBD1 as a possible D gene (5 bases). Germline CDR1 is GTSNPN and CDR2 is SVGIG (reference sequence). V was trimmed by 2 bases and J by 9 bases, leaving 17 bases between them. The CDR3 runs 14 residues. The DNA for the CDR3 is TGTGCCTGGAGTTCAGGGTCCAAGATGGTTGAGCAGTTCTTC. Translated: CAWSSGSKMVEQFF.

The chain has TRBV7-3 and TRBJ2-2; D may be TRBD2 (5 bases). Deletions cut 5 bases from V and 0 bases from J, with 10 bases between. The CDR3 spans 15 residues. Germline-derived CDR1 and CDR2 are SGHTA and FQGTGA. CDR3 sequence (DNA): TGTGCCAGCAGCACGGGATCCACGAACACCGGGGAGCTGTTTTTT. Translating it yields CASSTGSTNTGELFF.

This clonotype was recorded a few times. The rearrangement joins TRBV20-1 to TRBJ2-3; 7 positions match TRBD2. CDR1 DFQATT and CDR2 SNEGSKA come from the germline V gene (reference sequence). After removal of 5 bases from V and 4 bases from J, the junction contained 6 bases not matched to a gene. CDR3 size: 13 residues. CDR3 DNA: TGCAGTGCTCTGCGGGAGCGCGCAGATACGCAGTATTTT. Translation: CSALRERADTQYF.

This rearrangement joins TRBV3-1 to TRBJ2-1, with TRBD2 identical over 11 bases. Germline V gene data show CDR1 as LGHDT and CDR2 as YNNKEL (reference sequence). The CDR3 has 20 amino acids. V lost 0 bases, J lost 0 bases, and 10 bases stayed unmatched. The DNA of the CDR3 is TGTGCCAGCAGCCAAGAAGGGGGCCTAGCGGGGGGTTTCTCCTACAATGAGCAGTTCTTC. It codes for CASSQEGGLAGGFSYNEQFF.

This chain links TRBV5-4 with TRBJ2-7; 8 positions match TRBD1. Germline V gives CDR1 SGHNT, CDR2 YYREEE (reference sequence). This CDR3 is built from 17 residues. V lost 0 bases and J lost 3; bases outside the gene matches: 11. CDR3 DNA: TGTGCCAGCAGCTTGGGGCAGGGGGCTAGATCCCTCTACGAGCAGTACTTC. Its protein product is CASSLGQGARSLYEQYF. The variable domain in full, completed from reference TRBV5-4 and TRBJ2-7, reads ETGVTQSPTHLIKTRGQQVTLRCSSQSGHNTVSWYQQALGQGPQFIFQYYREEENGRGNFPPRFSGLQFPNYSSELNVNALELDDSALYLCASSLGQGARSLYEQYFGPGTRLTVT.

The rearrangement joins TRBV10-2 to TRBJ2-7; 9 bases are a match to TRBD2. The CDR3 spans 14 residues. V gave up 0 bases and J gave up 5 bases; unmatched junction bases: 2. Germline-derived CDR1 and CDR2 are WSHSY and SAAADI. CDR3 bases: TGCGCCAGCAGTGAGTCTAGCGGGAGCCACGAGCAGTACTTC. It encodes CASSESSGSHEQYF.

The gene calls are TRBV20-1 and TRBJ2-7; TRBD2 aligns across 7 bases. Losses at the gene ends were 3 bases for V and 2 bases for J; bases not matched to a gene: 7. Germline CDR1 reads DFQATT; CDR2 reads SNEGSKA (reference sequence). The CDR3 spans 14 residues. The CDR3 is CSARRSGLPYEQYF. DNA for the CDR3: TGCAGTGCTAGGCGTTCGGGACTACCCTACGAGCAGTACTTC.

This clonotype has more than one count but fewer than ten. The V call is TRBV12-3 or TRBV12-4, the J call TRBJ2-1; D gene ambiguous. This CDR3 spans 14 amino acids. Trimming left V 3 bases short and J 4 bases short, with 10 bases between. The chain's CDR3 is CASSLRQLYNEQFF. DNA for the CDR3: TGTGCCAGCAGTTTGCGGCAGTTATACAATGAGCAGTTCTTC.

This clonotype was recorded a few times. V is TRBV6-4 and J is TRBJ1-6; tentatively, D is TRBD1 (6 bases). Trimming cost V 4 bases and J 6 bases, with 7 bases left between them. The CDR3 sequence is 13 residues long. Germline assignment: CDR1 MRHNA and CDR2 SNTAGT. The CDR3 sequence is CASSGTANSPLHF. CDR3 sequence (DNA): TGTGCCAGCAGTGGGACAGCTAATTCACCCCTCCACTTT.

This clonotype occurred many times. The chain carries TRBV12-3 or TRBV12-4 and TRBJ1-1, with D unresolved. CDR3 length: 15 residues. Trimming pared 6 bases from V and 4 bases from J, leaving 18 bases between. CDR3 bases: TGTGCCAGCAGCTTGATCGCGCCGCGCATCACTGAAGCTTTCTTT. Amino acid sequence: CASSLIAPRITEAFF.